Below, 27 T cell receptor beta chains from the same sample are listed, as sequenced in a study of low-dose radiotherapy and immunotherapy resistance in tumors. TRAV- and TRBV-specific primers primed first-strand cDNA, covering alpha and beta chains. TCR amplification ran roughly 20 PCR cycles using constant-region and V-primer adapter primers. TCRdb itself ran the reads through MiXCR, one entry per CDR3 protein. The profile shows some 40,000 distinct CDR3 sequences, less than 25% of them singletons. Documented time point: after trial treatment. Treatment meaning: LDRT plus nivolumab, ipilimumab, low-dose cyclophosphamide and aspirin (RACIN trial). Material: PBMCs, obtained after low-dose radiotherapy plus immunotherapy. Receptors originate from a female donor with ovarian cancer.

This clonotype was observed many times. The chain uses TRBV7-6 and TRBJ2-7; maybe TRBD2 (6 bases). V gave up 5 bases and J gave up 7 bases, with 21 bases separating them. Germline V CDR1 and CDR2: SGHVS, FNYEAQ. The CDR3 runs to 15 residues. CDR3 loop: CASSREVQTAGEQYF. In nucleotides, the CDR3 is TGTGCCAGCAGCCGAGAGGTCCAAACTGCGGGGGAGCAGTACTTC.

About this clonotype itself: This likely traces to a read error, being one base from a far larger clone. This rearrangement joins TRBV5-1 to TRBJ2-5; the match to TRBD2 covers 9 bases. Trimming at V came to 0 bases and at J to 11 bases, leaving 14 bases not matched to a gene. The length of the CDR3 is 16 residues. Germline loops: CDR1 SGHRS, CDR2 YFSETQ. The CDR3 loop is CASSLGSAGGPDEQYF. The CDR3 DNA reads TGCGCCAGCAGCTTGGGGTCCGCGGGGGGGCCCGATGAGCAGTACTTC. The full variable domain, rest sourced from reference TRBV5-1 and TRBJ2-5, is KAGVTQTPRYLIKTRGQQVTLSCSPISGHRSVSWYQQTPGQGLQFLFEYFSETQRNKGNFPGRFSGRQFSNSRSEMNVSTLELGDSALYLCASSLGSAGGPDEQYFGPGTRLLVL.

This clonotype has just a few counts. The chain combines TRBV12-3 or TRBV12-4 with TRBJ1-2, with D possibly being TRBD1 (5 bases). Trimming left V 1 base short and J 2 bases short, with 11 bases between. The CDR3 is made up of 15 amino acids. The CDR3 sequence is CASSLGGAMNYGYTF. CDR3 in DNA: TGTGCCAGCAGTTTAGGGGGCGCCATGAACTATGGCTACACCTTC.

This clonotype was recorded many times. V is TRBV2 and J is TRBJ2-2; D unclear. The CDR3 covers 12 residues. From germline, CDR1 is SNHLY and CDR2 FYNNEI. V lost 3 bases and J lost 7, with 6 bases in between. The CDR3 sequence is CASSEGNGELFF. The CDR3 DNA reads TGTGCCAGCAGTGAGGGGAACGGGGAGCTGTTTTTT.

Many counts were recorded for this clonotype. CDR3 loop: CASRDTGELFF. Written as DNA, the CDR3 is TGTGCCAGCAGGGACACCGGGGAGCTGTTTTTT. V usage is TRBV27 and J usage is TRBJ2-2; D is undetermined. Germline V lookup: CDR1 MNHEY, CDR2 SMNVEV (reference sequence). The CDR3 contains 11 residues. With 6 bases removed from V and 3 bases from J, the gap between germline ends came to 2 bases.

This clonotype has at least ten counts. The J gene is TRBJ1-1, the V gene TRBV29-1, with TRBD1 matching over 7 bases. Trimming took 7 bases from V and 0 from J; bases not matched to a gene: 8. The CDR3 has 14 amino acids. Looked up from germline, CDR1 is SQVTM and CDR2 is ANQGSEA. The CDR3: CSGKGQRMNTEAFF. CDR3 DNA sequence: TGCAGCGGGAAGGGACAGAGAATGAACACTGAAGCTTTCTTT.

This clonotype appeared many times. V usage is TRBV2 and J usage is TRBJ2-2, with D uncertain. Trimming left V 7 bases short and J 5 bases short, with 11 bases between. Per germline, CDR1 SNHLY and CDR2 FYNNEI. The CDR3 sequence is 13 residues long. CDR3 protein: CASMRDATGELFF. In nucleotides, the CDR3 is TGTGCCAGCATGAGAGACGCTACCGGGGAGCTGTTTTTT.

The rearrangement uses TRBV14 and TRBJ2-6; D is undetermined. Between the trimmed V and J ends, which lost 3 bases and 3 bases, there was a span of 3 bases. CDR1 and CDR2 (germline): SGHDN, FVKESK. This CDR3 is built from 13 residues. The CDR3 sequence is CASSHGGANVLTF. The DNA for the CDR3 is TGTGCCAGCAGCCACGGTGGGGCCAACGTCCTGACTTTC.

By its share, this clonotype is medium-sized. This chain uses TRBV6-6 with TRBJ2-1, with 12 bases that match TRBD2. Germline V lookup: CDR1 MNHNY, CDR2 SVGAGI (reference sequence). The CDR3 has 14 amino acids. With 2 bases clipped from V and 10 bases from J, the junction kept 3 bases outside the gene matches. CDR3 in amino acids: CASSYVGLAGEQFF. DNA of the CDR3: TGTGCCAGCAGTTACGTCGGACTAGCGGGGGAGCAGTTCTTC.

There are many counts of this clonotype. The chain is built from TRBV20-1 and TRBJ2-2; D is unresolved. Trimming removed 2 bases at V and 2 bases at J, with 6 bases between. Germline CDR1 reads DFQATT; CDR2 reads SNEGSKA (reference sequence). CDR3 length equals 13 residues. In DNA form, the CDR3 reads TGCAGTGCTAGATTTGGAAACACCGGGGAGCTGTTTTTT. Translation gives CSARFGNTGELFF.

The sample holds many counts of this clonotype. This chain links TRBV30 with TRBJ1-4; D possibly corresponds to TRBD1 (5 bases). CDR1 and CDR2 (germline): GTSNPN, SVGIG (reference sequence). Trimming took off 8 bases at V and 7 bases at J, with 17 bases between the two ends. CDR3 length: 13 amino acids. The CDR3 region is CATGGGTGEKLFF. CDR3 DNA sequence: TGTGCCACGGGGGGAGGGACTGGTGAAAAACTGTTTTTT.

The chain carries TRBV7-9 and TRBJ2-2; TRBD1 is a possible D gene (5 bases). Germline assignment: CDR1 SEHNR and CDR2 FQNEAQ (reference sequence). Between the trimmed V and J ends, which lost 8 bases and 7 bases, there was a span of 20 bases. The CDR3 contains 15 residues. CDR3: CASPVTRRVDGELFF. The CDR3 DNA reads as TGTGCCAGCCCCGTCACGCGCAGGGTGGACGGGGAGCTGTTTTTT.

This clonotype was seen at least ten times. The chain couples TRBV6-1 to TRBJ2-7; possibly TRBD1 for D (6 bases). Trimming removed 4 bases from V and 0 bases from J, with 13 bases in between. Germline CDR1 MNHNS, CDR2 SASEGT. The CDR3 runs to 15 residues. CDR3 bases: TGTGCCAGCAGTGCCTTGGACAGAACCTCCTACGAGCAGTACTTC. As protein: CASSALDRTSYEQYF.

This clonotype was found many times. V and J are TRBV29-1 and TRBJ1-1; TRBD1 agrees at 7 bases. The CDR3 is 14 residues long. Trimming took 7 bases from V and 0 from J; bases not matched to a gene: 8. Germline CDR1 is SQVTM and CDR2 is ANQGSEA. CDR3 DNA sequence: TGCAGCGCCGAGGGGGCGGAATTGAACACTGAAGCTTTCTTT. Translated: CSAEGAELNTEAFF.

This clonotype is classed as medium-sized. The chain combines TRBV7-8 with TRBJ2-7, with 10 bases lining up with TRBD2. CDR3 size: 13 residues. Germline V gene data show CDR1 as SGHVS and CDR2 as FQNEAQ. V dropped 5 bases and J dropped 6; count of bases not matched to a gene: 4. The CDR3 loop is CASSQAGGREQYF. CDR3 bases: TGTGCCAGCAGCCAAGCGGGGGGGCGCGAGCAGTACTTC.

At least ten counts were recorded for this clonotype. The chain joins TRBV19 to TRBJ1-6; no reliable D call. Between the trimmed V and J ends, which lost 5 bases and 7 bases, there was a span of 9 bases. Germline V gives CDR1 LNHDA, CDR2 SQIVND (reference sequence). This CDR3 is built from 13 residues. CDR3 nucleotide sequence: TGTGCCAGTAGTCCCCAAGGGAATTCACCCCTCCACTTT. Protein product: CASSPQGNSPLHF.

This clonotype was seen at least ten times. J is TRBJ2-7 and V is TRBV28; the match to TRBD2 covers 7 bases. The CDR3 consists of 17 residues. V shed 2 bases, J shed 7 bases, and the junction held 17 bases outside the gene matches. Germline-derived CDR1 and CDR2 are MDHEN and SYDVKM. In DNA, the CDR3 is TGTGCCAGCAGTTTAGAAATCAGGGTCCAGGGAGGGCTAGAGCAGTACTTC. Translation: CASSLEIRVQGGLEQYF.

Many counts were recorded for this clonotype. This chain links TRBV11-1 with TRBJ2-5, with D possibly being TRBD1 or TRBD2 (5 bases each). The CDR3 extends over 15 amino acids. V gave up 2 bases and J gave up 4 bases, with 14 bases separating them. From germline, CDR1 is SGHAT and CDR2 FQDESV (reference sequence). CDR3 nucleotide sequence: TGTGCCAGCAGCTTAACTTACACCGGGACAGAGACCCAGTACTTC. Translation: CASSLTYTGTETQYF.

This clonotype was seen repeatedly, ten times or more. This chain links TRBV20-1 with TRBJ2-1; TRBD2 matches at 10 bases. This CDR3 region has 13 residues. The V gene's germline CDR1 is DFQATT and CDR2 SNEGSKA (reference sequence). With V trimmed by 6 bases and J by 8 bases, 7 bases remained unmatched. CDR3 in amino acids: CSAPTSGFDEQFF. The CDR3 DNA is TGCAGTGCCCCGACTAGCGGGTTCGATGAGCAGTTCTTC.

This clonotype was observed at least ten times. The chain is built from TRBV20-1 and TRBJ2-1; 9 nucleotides align to TRBD2. V gave up 1 base and J gave up 1 base; unmatched junction bases: 8. CDR1 DFQATT and CDR2 SNEGSKA come from the germline V gene (reference sequence). This CDR3 has 17 residues. CDR3 coding DNA: TGCAGTGCTAGAGTGGCTAGCGGGGCGGTTTCCTACAATGAGCAGTTCTTC. As protein: CSARVASGAVSYNEQFF.

This clonotype appeared once. The V call is TRBV20-1, the J call TRBJ2-5; 11 nucleotides align to TRBD1. Per the germline V gene, CDR1 is DFQATT and CDR2 is SNEGSKA (reference sequence). This CDR3 has 14 residues. The junction had 5 bases not matched to a gene; V was cut back by 4 bases and J by 4 bases. The CDR3 nucleotides are TGCAGTGCTAAACGGGGACAGGGGGGAGAGACCCAGTACTTC. It translates to CSAKRGQGGETQYF.

The table lists this clonotype with many counts. The chain employs TRBV29-1 and TRBJ2-7; TRBD2 is a possible D gene (6 bases). The V end was cut by 3 bases, the J end by 4 bases, with 13 bases between. Germline V gene sequence: CDR1 SQVTM, CDR2 ANQGSEA. The CDR3 totals 13 residues. DNA for the CDR3: TGCAGCGTTGAGGCCTCAGGGAGGTACGAGCAGTACTTC. Translation: CSVEASGRYEQYF.

The chain carries TRBV5-1 and TRBJ2-7, with D possibly TRBD2 on 6 matching bases. The V end lost 3 bases, the J end lost 1 base, and 11 bases lay between the germline ends. The V gene's germline CDR1 is SGHRS and CDR2 YFSETQ. This CDR3 is built from 14 residues. DNA for the CDR3: TGCGCCAGCAGCTACCGGGACTTGTCCTACGAGCAGTACTTC. Its protein product is CASSYRDLSYEQYF.

Concerning this clonotype: This likely came from a read error, as a far larger clone is one base away. The rearrangement uses TRBV6-2 or TRBV6-3 and TRBJ2-1; TRBD2 might be the D (7 bases). The germline CDR1 and CDR2 sequences are MNHEY and SVGEGT. Trimming removed 2 bases from V and 6 bases from J, with 14 bases in between. The CDR3 sequence is 15 residues long. The CDR3 protein is CASSYPGGSRNEQFF. The CDR3 DNA reads TGTGCCAGCAGTTACCCGGGGGGCTCCCGCAATGAGCAGTTCTTC.

This clonotype was observed many times. The chain joins TRBV2 to TRBJ2-7; a weak D match, TRBD2 (6 bases). Germline CDR1 is SNHLY and CDR2 is FYNNEI. V was clipped by 8 bases and J by 1 base, with 12 bases between them. The CDR3 consists of 13 residues. CDR3: CASSERASYEQYF. The DNA of the CDR3 is TGTGCCAGCTCTGAGCGGGCTTCCTACGAGCAGTACTTC.

This clonotype came up a few times. V usage is TRBV5-5 and J usage is TRBJ2-5; 7 nucleotides line up with TRBD2. Trimming removed 1 base from V and 1 base from J; junction bases left unmatched: 4. CDR1 is SGHKS, CDR2 YYEKEE, per germline (reference sequence). This CDR3 is 15 amino acids long. DNA of the CDR3: TGTGCCAGCAGCTTGCTGGCTAGCGGCCAAGAGACCCAGTACTTC. Translated: CASSLLASGQETQYF.

This clonotype was seen at least ten times. The chain carries TRBV12-3 or TRBV12-4 and TRBJ2-5, with TRBD2 matching 10 bases. This CDR3 spans 15 amino acids. With V trimmed by 6 bases and J by 4 bases, 8 bases remained unmatched. For the CDR3, the DNA is TGTGCCAGCAGCCCTAGCGGGGGCGCGTCAGAGACCCAGTACTTC. It encodes CASSPSGGASETQYF.